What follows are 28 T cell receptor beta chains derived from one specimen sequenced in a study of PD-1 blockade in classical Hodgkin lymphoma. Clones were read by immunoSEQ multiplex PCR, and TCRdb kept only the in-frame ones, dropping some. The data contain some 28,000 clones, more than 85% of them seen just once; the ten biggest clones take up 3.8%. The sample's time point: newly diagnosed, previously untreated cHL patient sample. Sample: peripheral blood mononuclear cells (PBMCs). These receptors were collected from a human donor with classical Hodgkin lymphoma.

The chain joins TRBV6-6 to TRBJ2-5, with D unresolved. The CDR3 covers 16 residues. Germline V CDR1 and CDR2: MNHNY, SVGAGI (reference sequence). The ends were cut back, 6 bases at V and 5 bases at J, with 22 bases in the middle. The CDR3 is CASRLGTGWTWETQYF. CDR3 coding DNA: TGTGCCAGCAGACTTGGAACGGGCTGGACCTGGGAGACCCAGTACTTC.

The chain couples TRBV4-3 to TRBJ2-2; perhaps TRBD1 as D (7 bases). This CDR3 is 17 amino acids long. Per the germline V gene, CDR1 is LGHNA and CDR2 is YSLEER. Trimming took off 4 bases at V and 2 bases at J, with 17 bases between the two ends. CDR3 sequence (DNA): TGCGCCAGCAGCCGGTTTTCAGGGGGGCCAAACACCGGGGAGCTGTTTTTT. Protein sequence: CASSRFSGGPNTGELFF.

The CDR3 sequence is CASSLQTSVGELFF. The CDR3 coding sequence is TGTGCCAGTAGTCTACAGACTAGCGTCGGGGAGCTGTTTTTT. The chain uses TRBV19 and TRBJ2-2; the match to TRBD2 covers 8 bases. This CDR3 is built from 14 residues. With 5 bases clipped from V and 7 bases from J, the junction kept 6 bases outside the gene matches. Germline values: CDR1 LNHDA, CDR2 SQIVND (reference sequence).

The CDR3 DNA is TGTGCCAGTAGAAATGGACAGGGTCTCTATGGCTACACCTTC. Translation gives CASRNGQGLYGYTF. V usage is TRBV19 and J usage is TRBJ1-2; 8 bases agree with TRBD1. The CDR3 runs 14 residues. After removal of 6 bases from V and 4 bases from J, the junction contained 7 bases not matched to a gene. Germline V lookup: CDR1 LNHDA, CDR2 SQIVND (reference sequence). Looking up the rest from reference TRBV19 and TRBJ1-2 gives the full variable domain: DGGITQSPKYLFRKEGQNVTLSCEQNLNHDAMYWYRQDPGQGLRLIYYSQIVNDFQKGDIAEGYSVSREKKESFPLTVTSAQKNPTAFYLCASRNGQGLYGYTFGSGTRLTVV.

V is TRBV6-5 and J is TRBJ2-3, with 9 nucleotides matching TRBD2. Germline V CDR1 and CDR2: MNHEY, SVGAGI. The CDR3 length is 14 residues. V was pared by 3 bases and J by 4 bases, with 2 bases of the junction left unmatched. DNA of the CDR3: TGTGCCAGCAGTTATAGCGGGAGTGCAGATACGCAGTATTTT. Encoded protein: CASSYSGSADTQYF.

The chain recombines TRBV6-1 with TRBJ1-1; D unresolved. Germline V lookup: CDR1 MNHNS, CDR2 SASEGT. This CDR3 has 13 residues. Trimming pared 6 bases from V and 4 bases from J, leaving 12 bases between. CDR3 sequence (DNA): TGTGCCAGCAGCCCCGGGAGGACCACTGAAGCTTTCTTT. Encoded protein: CASSPGRTTEAFF.

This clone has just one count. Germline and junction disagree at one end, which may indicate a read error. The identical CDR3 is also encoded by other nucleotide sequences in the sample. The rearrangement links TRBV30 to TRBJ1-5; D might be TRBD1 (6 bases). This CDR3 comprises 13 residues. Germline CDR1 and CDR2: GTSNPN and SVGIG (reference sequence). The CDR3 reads CAWNQGNYQPQHF. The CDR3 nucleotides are TGTGCCTGGAATCAGGGGAATTATCAGCCTCAGCATTTT.

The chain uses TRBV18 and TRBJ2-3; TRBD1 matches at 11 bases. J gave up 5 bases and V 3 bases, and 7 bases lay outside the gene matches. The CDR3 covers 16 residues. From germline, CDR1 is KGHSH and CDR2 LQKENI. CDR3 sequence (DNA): TGTGCCAGCTCACCCCGGACAGGGGGCCGGATAGATACGCAGTATTTT. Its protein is CASSPRTGGRIDTQYF.

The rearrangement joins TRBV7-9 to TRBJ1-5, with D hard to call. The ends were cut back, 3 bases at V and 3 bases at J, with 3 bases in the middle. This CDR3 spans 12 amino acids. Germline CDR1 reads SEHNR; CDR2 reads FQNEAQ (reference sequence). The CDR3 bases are TGTGCCAGCAGCTTCGACAATCAGCCCCAGCATTTT. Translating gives CASSFDNQPQHF.

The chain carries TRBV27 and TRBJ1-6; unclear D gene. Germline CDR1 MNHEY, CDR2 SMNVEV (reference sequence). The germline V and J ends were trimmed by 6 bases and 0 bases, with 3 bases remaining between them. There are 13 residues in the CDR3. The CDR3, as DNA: TGTGCCAGCAGGTCCTCCTATAATTCACCCCTCCACTTT. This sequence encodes CASRSSYNSPLHF.

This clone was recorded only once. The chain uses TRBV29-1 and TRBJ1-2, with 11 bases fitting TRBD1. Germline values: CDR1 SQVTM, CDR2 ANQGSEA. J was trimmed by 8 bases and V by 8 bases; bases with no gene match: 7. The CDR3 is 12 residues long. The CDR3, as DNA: TGCAGCTCAGGACAGGGGGCGGGAGGCTACACCTTC. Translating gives CSSGQGAGGYTF. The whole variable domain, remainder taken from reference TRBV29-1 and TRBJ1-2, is SAVISQKPSRDICQRGTSLTIQCQVDSQVTMMFWYRQQPGQSLTLIATANQGSEATYESGFVIDKFPISRPNLTFSTLTVSNMSPEDSSIYLCSSGQGAGGYTFGSGTRLTVV.

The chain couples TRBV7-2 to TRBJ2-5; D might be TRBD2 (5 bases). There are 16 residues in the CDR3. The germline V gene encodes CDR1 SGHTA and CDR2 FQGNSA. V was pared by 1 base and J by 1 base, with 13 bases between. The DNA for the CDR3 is TGTGCCAGCAGCTTAGGGGTTAGCGCGACCCAAGAGACCCAGTACTTC. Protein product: CASSLGVSATQETQYF.

DNA for the CDR3: TGTGCCATCAGTGATGGTAGGGTTGCCTACGAGCAGTACTTC. Encoded protein: CAISDGRVAYEQYF. This chain connects TRBV10-3 to TRBJ2-7; D not resolved. V shed 3 bases and J shed 2 bases, with 11 bases lying between them. This CDR3 contains 14 residues. CDR1 is ENHRY, CDR2 SYGVKD, per germline.

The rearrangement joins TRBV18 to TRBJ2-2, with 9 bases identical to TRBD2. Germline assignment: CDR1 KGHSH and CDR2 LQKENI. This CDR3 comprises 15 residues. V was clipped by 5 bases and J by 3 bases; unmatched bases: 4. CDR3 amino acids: CASSGLAGHTGELFF. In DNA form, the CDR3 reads TGTGCCAGCTCAGGGCTAGCGGGACACACCGGGGAGCTGTTTTTT.

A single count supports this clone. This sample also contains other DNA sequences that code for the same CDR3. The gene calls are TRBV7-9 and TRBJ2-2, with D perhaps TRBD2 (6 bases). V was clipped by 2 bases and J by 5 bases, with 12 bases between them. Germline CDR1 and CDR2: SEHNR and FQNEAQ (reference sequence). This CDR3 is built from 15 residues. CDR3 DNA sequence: TGTGCCAGCAGCTTATCCGGGGGTCGGACCGGGGAGCTGTTTTTT. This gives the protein CASSLSGGRTGELFF.

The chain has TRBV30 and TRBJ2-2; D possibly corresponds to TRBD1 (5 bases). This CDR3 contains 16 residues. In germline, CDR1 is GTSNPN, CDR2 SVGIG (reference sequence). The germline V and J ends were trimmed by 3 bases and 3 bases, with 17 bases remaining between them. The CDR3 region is CAWRQAGRWDTGELFF. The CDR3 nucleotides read TGTGCCTGGAGACAAGCAGGGCGCTGGGACACCGGGGAGCTGTTTTTT.

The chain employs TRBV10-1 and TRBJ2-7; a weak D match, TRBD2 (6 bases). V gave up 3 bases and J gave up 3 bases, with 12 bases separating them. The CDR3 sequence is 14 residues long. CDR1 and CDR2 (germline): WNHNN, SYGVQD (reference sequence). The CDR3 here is CASSEGLGGYEQYF. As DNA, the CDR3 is TGCGCCAGCAGTGAAGGCTTGGGGGGCTACGAGCAGTACTTC.

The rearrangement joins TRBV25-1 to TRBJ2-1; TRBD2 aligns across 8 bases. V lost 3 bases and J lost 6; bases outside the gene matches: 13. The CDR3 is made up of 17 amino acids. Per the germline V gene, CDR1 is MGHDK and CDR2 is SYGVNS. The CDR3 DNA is TGTGCCAGCAGTGACCCCCGGGGGGGAGGAGTCCTCAATGAGCAGTTCTTC. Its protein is CASSDPRGGGVLNEQFF.

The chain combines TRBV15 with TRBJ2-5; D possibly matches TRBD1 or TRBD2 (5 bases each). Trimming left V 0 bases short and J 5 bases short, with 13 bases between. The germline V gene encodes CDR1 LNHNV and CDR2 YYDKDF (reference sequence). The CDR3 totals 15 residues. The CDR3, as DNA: TGTGCCACCAGCAGAGAGGCAGTCGGGACGGAGACCCAGTACTTC. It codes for CATSREAVGTETQYF.

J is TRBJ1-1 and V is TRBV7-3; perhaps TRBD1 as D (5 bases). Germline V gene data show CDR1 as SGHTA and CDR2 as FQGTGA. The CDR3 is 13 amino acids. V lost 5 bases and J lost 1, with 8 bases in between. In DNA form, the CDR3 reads TGTGCCAGCAGCCTCGGGGCGAACACTGAAGCTTTCTTT. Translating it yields CASSLGANTEAFF.

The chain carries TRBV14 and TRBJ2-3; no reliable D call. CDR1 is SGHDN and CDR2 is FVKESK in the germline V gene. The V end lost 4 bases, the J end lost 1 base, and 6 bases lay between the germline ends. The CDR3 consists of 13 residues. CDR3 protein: CASSPDRTDTQYF. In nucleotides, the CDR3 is TGTGCCAGCAGCCCGGACCGCACAGATACGCAGTATTTT.

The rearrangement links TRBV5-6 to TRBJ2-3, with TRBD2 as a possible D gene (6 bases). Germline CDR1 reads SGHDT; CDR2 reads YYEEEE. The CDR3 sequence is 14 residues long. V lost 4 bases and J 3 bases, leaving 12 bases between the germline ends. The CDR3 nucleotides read TGTGCCAGCAGCCGCGTGGGACTGACAGATACGCAGTATTTT. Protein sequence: CASSRVGLTDTQYF. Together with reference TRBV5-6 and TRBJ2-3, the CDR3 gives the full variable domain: DAGVTQSPTHLIKTRGQQVTLRCSPKSGHDTVSWYQQALGQGPQFIFQYYEEEERQRGNFPDRFSGHQFPNYSSELNVNALLLGDSALYLCASSRVGLTDTQYFGPGTRLTVL.

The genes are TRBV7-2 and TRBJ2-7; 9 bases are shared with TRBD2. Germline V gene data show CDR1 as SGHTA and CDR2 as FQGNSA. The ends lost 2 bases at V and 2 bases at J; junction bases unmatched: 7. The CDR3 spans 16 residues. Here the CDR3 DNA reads TGTGCCAGCAGCTTAAGTGTAGCGGGAGACACCTACGAGCAGTACTTC. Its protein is CASSLSVAGDTYEQYF. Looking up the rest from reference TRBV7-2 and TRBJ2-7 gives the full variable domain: GAGVSQSPSNKVTEKGKDVELRCDPISGHTALYWYRQSLGQGLEFLIYFQGNSAPDKSGLPSDRFSAERTGGSVSTLTIQRTQQEDSAVYLCASSLSVAGDTYEQYFGPGTRLTVT.

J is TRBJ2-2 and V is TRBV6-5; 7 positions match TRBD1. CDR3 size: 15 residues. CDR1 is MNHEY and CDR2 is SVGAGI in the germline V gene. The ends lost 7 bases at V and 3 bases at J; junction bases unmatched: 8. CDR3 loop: CASTKDRVDTGELFF. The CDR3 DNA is TGTGCCAGCACCAAAGACAGGGTTGACACCGGGGAGCTGTTTTTT.

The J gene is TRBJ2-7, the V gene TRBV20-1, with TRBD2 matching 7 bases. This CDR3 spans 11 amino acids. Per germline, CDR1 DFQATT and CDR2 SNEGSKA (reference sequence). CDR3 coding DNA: TGCGGCGGGACTATCGAATACGAGCAGTACTTC. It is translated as CGGTIEYEQYF.

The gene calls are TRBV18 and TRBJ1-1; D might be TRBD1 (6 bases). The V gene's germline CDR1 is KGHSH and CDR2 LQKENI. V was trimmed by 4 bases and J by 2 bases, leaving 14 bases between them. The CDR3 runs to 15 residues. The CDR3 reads CASSLAGGHNTEAFF. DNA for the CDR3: TGTGCCAGCTCACTCGCGGGGGGGCATAACACTGAAGCTTTCTTT. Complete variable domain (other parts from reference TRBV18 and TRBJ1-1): NAGVMQNPRHLVRRRGQEARLRCSPMKGHSHVYWYRQLPEEGLKFMVYLQKENIIDESGMPKERFSAEFPKEGPSILRIQQVVRGDSAAYFCASSLAGGHNTEAFFGQGTRLTVV.

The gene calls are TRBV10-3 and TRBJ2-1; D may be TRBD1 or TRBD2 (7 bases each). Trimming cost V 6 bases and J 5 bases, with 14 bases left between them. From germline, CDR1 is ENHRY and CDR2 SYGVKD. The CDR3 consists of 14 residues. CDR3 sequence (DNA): TGTGCCATCAGACCAGGGGGGGGTAACAATGAGCAGTTCTTC. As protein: CAIRPGGGNNEQFF.

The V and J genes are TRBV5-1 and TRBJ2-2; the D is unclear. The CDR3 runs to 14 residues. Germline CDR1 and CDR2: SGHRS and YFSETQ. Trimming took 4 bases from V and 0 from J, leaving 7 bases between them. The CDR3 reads CASSPQANTGELFF. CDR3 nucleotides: TGCGCCAGCAGCCCGCAGGCGAACACCGGGGAGCTGTTTTTT.